The clone carrying this T cell receptor (beta chain) was recorded only once. Random hexamers primed reverse transcription of roughly 0.5 to 1 ug RNA. Amplification of TCR beta CDR3 used immunoSEQ multiplex PCR across 54 Vbeta and 13 Jbeta. TCRdb fed the immunoSEQ multiplex PCR reads into MiXCR, producing one record per CDR3 protein. Among about 130,000 distinct CDR3 sequences listed, approximately 95% were seen once. The entry originates in a study of CD8 T cells in Susac syndrome. The CDR3 sequence is 15 residues long. V gave up 2 bases and J gave up 7 bases; unmatched junction bases: 1. The germline CDR1 and CDR2 sequences are MNHEY and SVGAGI. CD8+ and CD4+ T cells were negatively isolated; TEMRA cells were FACS-enriched.

The genes are TRBV6-5 and TRBJ2-2; the match to TRBD2 covers 13 bases. The sequence derives from a human donor with Susac syndrome. The sequencing input was CD8+ T cells from PBMCs. The CDR3 DNA reads as TGTGCCAGCAGTTACGGACTAGCGGGAGACGGGGAGCTGTTTTTT. Translation gives CASSYGLAGDGELFF.